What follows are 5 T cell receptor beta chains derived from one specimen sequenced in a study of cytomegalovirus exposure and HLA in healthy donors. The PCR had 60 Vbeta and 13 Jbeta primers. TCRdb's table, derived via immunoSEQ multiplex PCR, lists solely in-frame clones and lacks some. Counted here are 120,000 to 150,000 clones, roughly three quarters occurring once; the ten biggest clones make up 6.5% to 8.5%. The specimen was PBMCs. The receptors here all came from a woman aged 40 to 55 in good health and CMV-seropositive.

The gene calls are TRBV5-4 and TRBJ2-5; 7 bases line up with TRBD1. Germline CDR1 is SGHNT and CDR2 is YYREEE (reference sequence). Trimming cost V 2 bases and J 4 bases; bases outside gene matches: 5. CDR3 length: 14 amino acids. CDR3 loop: CASSFKGAVETQYF. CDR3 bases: TGTGCCAGCAGCTTTAAGGGGGCCGTAGAGACCCAGTACTTC.

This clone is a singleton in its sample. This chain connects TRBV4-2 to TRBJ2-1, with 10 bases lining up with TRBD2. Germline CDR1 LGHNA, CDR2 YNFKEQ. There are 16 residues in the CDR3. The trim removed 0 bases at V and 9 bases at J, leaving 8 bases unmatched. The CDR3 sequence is CASSQDPSGGMSEQFF. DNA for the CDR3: TGTGCCAGCAGCCAAGACCCTAGCGGGGGAATGAGTGAGCAGTTCTTC.

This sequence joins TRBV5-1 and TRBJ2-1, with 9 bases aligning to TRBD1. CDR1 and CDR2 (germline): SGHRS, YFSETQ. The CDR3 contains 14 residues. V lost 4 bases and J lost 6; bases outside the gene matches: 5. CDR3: CASSPGQGSNEQFF. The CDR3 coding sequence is TGCGCCAGCAGCCCAGGACAGGGGAGCAATGAGCAGTTCTTC.

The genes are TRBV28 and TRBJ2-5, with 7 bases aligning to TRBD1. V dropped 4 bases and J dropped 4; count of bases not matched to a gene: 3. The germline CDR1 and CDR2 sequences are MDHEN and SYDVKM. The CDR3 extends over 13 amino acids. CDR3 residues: CASSSRGRETQYF. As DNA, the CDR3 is TGTGCCAGCAGTTCCAGGGGGAGAGAGACCCAGTACTTC.

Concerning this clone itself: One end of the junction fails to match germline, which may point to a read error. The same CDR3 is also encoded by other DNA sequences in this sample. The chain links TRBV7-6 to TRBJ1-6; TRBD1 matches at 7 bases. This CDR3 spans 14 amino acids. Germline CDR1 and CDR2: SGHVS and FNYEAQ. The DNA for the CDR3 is TGCGCCAGCAGCCTCGACAGGGTAACTTCACCCCTCCACTTT. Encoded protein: CASSLDRVTSPLHF. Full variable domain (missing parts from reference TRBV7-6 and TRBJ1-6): GAGVSQSPRYKVTKRGQDVALRCDPISGHVSLYWYRQALGQGPEFLTYFNYEAQQDKSGLPNDRFSAERPEGSISTLTIQRTEQRDSAMYRCASSLDRVTSPLHFGNGTRLTVT.